The present TCR beta chain was sequenced within a study of blood T cell repertoires in COVID-19. This clone was picked up a small number of times. Deletions cut 8 bases from V and 4 bases from J, with 12 bases between. The CDR3 spans 13 residues. In the original processing: Amplified reference gene primers provided the basis for estimating nucleated cell counts. Data came from immunoSEQ multiplex PCR; TCRdb stores just in-frame clones and leaves some out. For V, J and clone size, that table is used; D and trimming come from the DNA. Among under 450,000 clones, approximately 77% were seen once, and the ten largest hold over 0.95%.

The specimen was peripheral blood. The sequence derives from a human donor with acute or convalescent COVID-19. The donor label of this sample is uncertain. The rearrangement links TRBV12-3 or TRBV12-4 to TRBJ1-3, with D perhaps matching TRBD1 (6 bases). CDR3: CASRRGQGNTIYF. CDR3 DNA sequence: TGTGCCAGCCGCCGGGGACAAGGAAACACCATATATTTT.